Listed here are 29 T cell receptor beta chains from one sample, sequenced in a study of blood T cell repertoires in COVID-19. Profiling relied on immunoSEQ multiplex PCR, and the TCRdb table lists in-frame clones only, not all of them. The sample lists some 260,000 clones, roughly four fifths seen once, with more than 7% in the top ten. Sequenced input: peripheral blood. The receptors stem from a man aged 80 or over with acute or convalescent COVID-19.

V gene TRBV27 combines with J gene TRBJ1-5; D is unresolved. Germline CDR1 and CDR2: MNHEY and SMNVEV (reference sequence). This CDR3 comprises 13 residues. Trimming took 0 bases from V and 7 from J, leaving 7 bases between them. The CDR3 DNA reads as TGTGCCAGCAGTTTATCTGGAGTACAGCCCCAGCATTTT. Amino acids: CASSLSGVQPQHF.

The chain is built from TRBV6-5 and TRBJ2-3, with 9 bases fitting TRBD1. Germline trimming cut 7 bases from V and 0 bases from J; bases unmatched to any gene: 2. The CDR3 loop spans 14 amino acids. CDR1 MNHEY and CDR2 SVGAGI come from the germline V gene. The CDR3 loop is CASNRGPSTDTQYF. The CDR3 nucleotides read TGTGCCAGCAACAGGGGGCCGAGCACAGATACGCAGTATTTT.

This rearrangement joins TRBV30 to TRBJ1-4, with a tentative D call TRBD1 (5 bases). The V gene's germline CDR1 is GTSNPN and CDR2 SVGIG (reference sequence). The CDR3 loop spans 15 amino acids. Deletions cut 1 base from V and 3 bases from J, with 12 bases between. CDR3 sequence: CAWSDRDYSNEKLFF. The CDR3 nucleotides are TGTGCCTGGAGTGACCGGGACTACTCTAATGAAAAACTGTTTTTT.

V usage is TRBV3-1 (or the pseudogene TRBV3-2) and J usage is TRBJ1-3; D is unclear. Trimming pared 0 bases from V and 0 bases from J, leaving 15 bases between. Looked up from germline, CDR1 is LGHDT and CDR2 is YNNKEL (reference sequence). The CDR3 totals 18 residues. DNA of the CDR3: TGTGCCAGCAGCCAAGATCGGTACAGTCGTTTCTCTGGAAACACCATATATTTT. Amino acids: CASSQDRYSRFSGNTIYF.

CDR3 coding DNA: TGTGCCAGCAGCTTAGGTGGCTTAGCGGGAGTCCGCAATGAGCAGTTCTTC. This translates into CASSLGGLAGVRNEQFF. The chain combines TRBV11-3 with TRBJ2-1; 9 nucleotides align to TRBD2. After removal of 1 base from V and 6 bases from J, the junction contained 10 bases not matched to a gene. Germline-derived CDR1 and CDR2 are SGHNT and YENEEA. The CDR3 has 17 amino acids. Based on the CDR3 plus reference TRBV11-3 and TRBJ2-1, the full variable domain is EAGVVQSPRYKIIEKKQPVAFWCNPISGHNTLYWYLQNLGQGPELLIRYENEEAVDDSQLPKDRFSAERLKGVDSTLKIQPAELGDSAVYLCASSLGGLAGVRNEQFFGPGTRLTVL.

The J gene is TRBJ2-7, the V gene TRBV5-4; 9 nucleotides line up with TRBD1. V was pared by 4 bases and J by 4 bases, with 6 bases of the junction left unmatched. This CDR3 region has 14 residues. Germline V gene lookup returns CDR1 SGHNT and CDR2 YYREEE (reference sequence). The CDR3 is CASSIDRGKYEQYF. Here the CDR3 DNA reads TGTGCCAGCAGCATCGACAGGGGGAAGTACGAGCAGTACTTC.

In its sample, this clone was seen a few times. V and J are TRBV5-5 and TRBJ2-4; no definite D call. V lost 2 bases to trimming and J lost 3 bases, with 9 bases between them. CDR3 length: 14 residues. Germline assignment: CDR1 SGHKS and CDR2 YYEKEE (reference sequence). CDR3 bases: TGTGCCAGCAGCTTTGTCCTCCGCAAAAACATTCAGTACTTC. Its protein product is CASSFVLRKNIQYF. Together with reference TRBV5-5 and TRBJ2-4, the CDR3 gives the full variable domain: DAGVTQSPTHLIKTRGQQVTLRCSPISGHKSVSWYQQVLGQGPQFIFQYYEKEERGRGNFPDRFSARQFPNYSSELNVNALLLGDSALYLCASSFVLRKNIQYFGAGTRLSVL.

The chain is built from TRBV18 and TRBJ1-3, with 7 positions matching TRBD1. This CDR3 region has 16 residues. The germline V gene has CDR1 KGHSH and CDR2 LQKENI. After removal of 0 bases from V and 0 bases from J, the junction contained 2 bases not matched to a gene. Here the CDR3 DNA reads TGTGCCAGCTCACCACCGGGACAGCCCTCTGGAAACACCATATATTTT. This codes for CASSPPGQPSGNTIYF.

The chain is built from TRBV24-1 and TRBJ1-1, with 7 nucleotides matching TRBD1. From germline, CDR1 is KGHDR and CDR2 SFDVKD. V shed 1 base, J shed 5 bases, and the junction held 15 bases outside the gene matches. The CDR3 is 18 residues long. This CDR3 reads CATSDLTPDRAPRTEAFF. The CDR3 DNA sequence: TGTGCCACCAGTGATTTAACTCCTGACAGGGCCCCGAGGACTGAAGCTTTCTTT.

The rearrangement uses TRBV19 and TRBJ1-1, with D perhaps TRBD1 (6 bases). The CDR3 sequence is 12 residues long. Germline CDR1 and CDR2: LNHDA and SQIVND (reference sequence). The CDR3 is CGSGGRSTEAFF. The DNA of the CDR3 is TGTGGCTCGGGGGGCCGGAGCACTGAAGCTTTCTTT.

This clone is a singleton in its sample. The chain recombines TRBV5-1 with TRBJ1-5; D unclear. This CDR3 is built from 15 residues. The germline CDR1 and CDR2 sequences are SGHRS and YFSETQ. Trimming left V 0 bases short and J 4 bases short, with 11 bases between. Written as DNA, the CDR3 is TGCGCCAGCAGCTTGGACCCCCAGGTAAATCAGCCCCAGCATTTT. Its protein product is CASSLDPQVNQPQHF.

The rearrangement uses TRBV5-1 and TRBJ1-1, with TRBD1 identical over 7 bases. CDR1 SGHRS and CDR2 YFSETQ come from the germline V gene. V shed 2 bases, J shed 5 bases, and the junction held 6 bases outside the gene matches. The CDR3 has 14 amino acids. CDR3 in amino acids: CASSFAGGLTEAFF. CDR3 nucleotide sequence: TGCGCCAGCAGCTTTGCAGGGGGTCTGACTGAAGCTTTCTTT.

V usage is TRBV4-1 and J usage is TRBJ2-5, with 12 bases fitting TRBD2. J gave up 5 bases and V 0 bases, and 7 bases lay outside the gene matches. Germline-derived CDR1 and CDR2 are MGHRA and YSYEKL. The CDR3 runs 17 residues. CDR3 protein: CASSQDRLAGGLETQYF. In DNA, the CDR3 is TGCGCCAGCAGCCAAGATCGTCTAGCGGGGGGGCTCGAGACCCAGTACTTC.

The CDR3 sequence: CARAIGNTIYF. The CDR3 nucleotides are TGTGCCAGAGCGATTGGAAACACCATATATTTT. The chain carries TRBV2 and TRBJ1-3; no reliable D call. There are 11 residues in the CDR3. Trimming took off 9 bases at V and 3 bases at J, with 6 bases between the two ends. Germline V gene data show CDR1 as SNHLY and CDR2 as FYNNEI.

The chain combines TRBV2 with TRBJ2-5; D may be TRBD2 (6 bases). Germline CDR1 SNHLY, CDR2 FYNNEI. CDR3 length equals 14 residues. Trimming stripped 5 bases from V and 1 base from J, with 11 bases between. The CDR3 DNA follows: TGTGCCAGCAGTCCGACTAGTACCCAAGAGACCCAGTACTTC. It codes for CASSPTSTQETQYF. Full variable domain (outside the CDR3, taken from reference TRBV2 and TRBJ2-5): EPEVTQTPSHQVTQMGQEVILRCVPISNHLYFYWYRQILGQKVEFLVSFYNNEISEKSEIFDDQFSVERPDGSNFTLKIRSTKLEDSAMYFCASSPTSTQETQYFGPGTRLLVL.

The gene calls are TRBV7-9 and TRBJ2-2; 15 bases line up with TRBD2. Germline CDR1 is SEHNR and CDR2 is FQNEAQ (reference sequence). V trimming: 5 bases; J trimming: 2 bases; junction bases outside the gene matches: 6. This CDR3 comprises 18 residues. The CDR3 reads CASSQPGLAGGNTGELFF. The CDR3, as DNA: TGTGCCAGCAGCCAGCCGGGACTAGCGGGAGGCAACACCGGGGAGCTGTTTTTT.

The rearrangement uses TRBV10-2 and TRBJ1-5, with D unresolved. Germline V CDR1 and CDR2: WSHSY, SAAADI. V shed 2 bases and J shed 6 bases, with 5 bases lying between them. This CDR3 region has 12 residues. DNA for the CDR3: TGCGCCAGCAGTGAGATATCTCAGCCCCAGCATTTT. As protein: CASSEISQPQHF.

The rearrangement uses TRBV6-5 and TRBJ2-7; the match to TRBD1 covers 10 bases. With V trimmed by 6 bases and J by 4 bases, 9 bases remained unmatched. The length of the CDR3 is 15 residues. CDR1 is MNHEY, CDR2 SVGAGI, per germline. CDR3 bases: TGTGCCAGCAGACCCGGCCGGGACAGGGGTTACGAGCAGTACTTC. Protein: CASRPGRDRGYEQYF.

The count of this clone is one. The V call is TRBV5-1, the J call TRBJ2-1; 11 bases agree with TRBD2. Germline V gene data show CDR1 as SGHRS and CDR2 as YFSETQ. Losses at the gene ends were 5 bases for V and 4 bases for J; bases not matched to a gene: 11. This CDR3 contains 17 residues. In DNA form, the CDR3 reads TGCGCCAGCAGATCAACCCCCGGGACTAGCGGTTACAATGAGCAGTTCTTC. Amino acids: CASRSTPGTSGYNEQFF.

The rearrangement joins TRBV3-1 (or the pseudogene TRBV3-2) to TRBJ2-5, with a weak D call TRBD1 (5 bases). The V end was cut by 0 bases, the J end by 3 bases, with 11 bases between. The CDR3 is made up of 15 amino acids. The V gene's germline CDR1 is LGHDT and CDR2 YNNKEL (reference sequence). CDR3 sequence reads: CASSQEGRAKETQYF. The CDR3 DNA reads TGTGCCAGCAGCCAAGAGGGCAGGGCCAAAGAGACCCAGTACTTC.

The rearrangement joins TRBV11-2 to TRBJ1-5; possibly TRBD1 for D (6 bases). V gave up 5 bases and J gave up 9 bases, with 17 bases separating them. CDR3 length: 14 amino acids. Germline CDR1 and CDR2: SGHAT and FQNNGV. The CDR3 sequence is CASSRGHLEGPQHF. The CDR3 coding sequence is TGTGCCAGCAGCCGGGGACACCTAGAAGGGCCCCAGCATTTT.

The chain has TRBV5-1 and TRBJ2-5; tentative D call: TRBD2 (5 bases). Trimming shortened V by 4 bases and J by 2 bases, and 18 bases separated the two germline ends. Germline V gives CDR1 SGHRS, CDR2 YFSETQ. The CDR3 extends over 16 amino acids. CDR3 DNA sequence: TGCGCCAGCAGCCCTCCCCTCAGCGGCCCTCAAGAGACCCAGTACTTC. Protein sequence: CASSPPLSGPQETQYF.

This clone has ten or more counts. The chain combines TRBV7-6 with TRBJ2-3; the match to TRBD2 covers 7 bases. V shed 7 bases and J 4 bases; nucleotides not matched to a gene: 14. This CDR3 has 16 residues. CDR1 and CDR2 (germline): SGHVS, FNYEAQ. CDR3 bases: TGTGCCAGCACCCTCATCGGGGGGATACCCGCAGATACGCAGTATTTT. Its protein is CASTLIGGIPADTQYF. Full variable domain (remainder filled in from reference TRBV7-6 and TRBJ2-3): GAGVSQSPRYKVTKRGQDVALRCDPISGHVSLYWYRQALGQGPEFLTYFNYEAQQDKSGLPNDRFSAERPEGSISTLTIQRTEQRDSAMYRCASTLIGGIPADTQYFGPGTRLTVL.

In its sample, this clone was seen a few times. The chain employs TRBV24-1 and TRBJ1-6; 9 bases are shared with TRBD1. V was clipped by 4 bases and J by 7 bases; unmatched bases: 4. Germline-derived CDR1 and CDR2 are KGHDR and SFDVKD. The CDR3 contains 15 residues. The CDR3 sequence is CATSERDRANSPLHF. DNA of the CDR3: TGTGCCACCAGTGAGCGGGACAGGGCGAATTCACCCCTCCACTTT.

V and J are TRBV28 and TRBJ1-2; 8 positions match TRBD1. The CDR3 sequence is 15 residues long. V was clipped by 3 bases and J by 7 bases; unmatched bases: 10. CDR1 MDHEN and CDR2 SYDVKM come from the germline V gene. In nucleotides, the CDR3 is TGTGCCAGCAGTTTGGCTGGACAGGGACGGAGTGGCTACACCTTC. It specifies CASSLAGQGRSGYTF.

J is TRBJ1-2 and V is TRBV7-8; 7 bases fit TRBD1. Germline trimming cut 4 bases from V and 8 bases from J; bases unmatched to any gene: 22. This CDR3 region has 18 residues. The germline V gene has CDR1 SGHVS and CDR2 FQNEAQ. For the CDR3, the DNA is TGTGCCAGCAGCTCATACACCGGGACAGCTATACGGCCCTTGGGCTACACCTTC. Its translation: CASSSYTGTAIRPLGYTF. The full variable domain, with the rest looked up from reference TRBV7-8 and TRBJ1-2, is GAGVSQSPRYKVAKRGQDVALRCDPISGHVSLFWYQQALGQGPEFLTYFQNEAQLDKSGLPSDRFFAERPEGSVSTLKIQRTQQEDSAVYLCASSSYTGTAIRPLGYTFGSGTRLTVV.

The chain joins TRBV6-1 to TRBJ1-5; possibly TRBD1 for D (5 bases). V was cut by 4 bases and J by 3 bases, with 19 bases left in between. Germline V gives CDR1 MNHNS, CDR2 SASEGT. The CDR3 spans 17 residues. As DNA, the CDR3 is TGTGCCAGCAGTGGAGGGAGGGGTATGGGGCTCAATCAGCCCCAGCATTTT. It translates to CASSGGRGMGLNQPQHF.

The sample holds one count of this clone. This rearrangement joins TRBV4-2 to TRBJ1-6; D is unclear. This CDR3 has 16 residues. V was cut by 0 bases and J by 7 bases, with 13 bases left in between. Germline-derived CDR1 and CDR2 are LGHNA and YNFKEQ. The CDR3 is CASSQDQGGLNSPLHF. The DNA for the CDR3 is TGTGCCAGCAGCCAAGATCAAGGAGGTCTCAATTCACCCCTCCACTTT.

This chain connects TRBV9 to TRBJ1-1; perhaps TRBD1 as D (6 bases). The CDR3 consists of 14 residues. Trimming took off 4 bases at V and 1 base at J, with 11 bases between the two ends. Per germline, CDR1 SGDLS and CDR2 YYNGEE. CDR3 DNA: TGTGCCAGCAGCTTCCGGGACACGAACACTGAAGCTTTCTTT. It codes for CASSFRDTNTEAFF.